Presented here are 2 T cell receptor beta chains from one specimen sequenced in a study of shared clonotypes between healthy human individuals. The assay was immunoSEQ multiplex PCR, and TCRdb's table has in-frame clones only and misses some. The table includes around 510,000 clones, approximately 95% detected once. The sequencing sample was made of naive CD4+ T cells sorted from blood. Subset noted: CD45RA+ positively selected. All receptors derive from a woman in her 30s in good health.

CDR3 sequence: CASSQVAWRKNTEAFF. The DNA of the CDR3 is TGCGCCAGCAGCCAAGTCGCTTGGCGGAAGAACACTGAAGCTTTCTTT. The chain links TRBV4-1 to TRBJ1-1; the D is unclear. Trimming removed 1 base from V and 1 base from J, with 13 bases in between. The CDR3 runs to 16 residues. CDR1 is MGHRA and CDR2 is YSYEKL in the germline V gene.

This chain joins TRBV19 and TRBJ2-5; 9 bases align to TRBD2. Trimming cost V 4 bases and J 5 bases; bases outside gene matches: 5. This CDR3 has 14 residues. Germline lookup yields CDR1 LNHDA and CDR2 SQIVND (reference sequence). CDR3 protein: CASSTTGLAETQYF. As DNA, the CDR3 is TGTGCCAGTAGTACTACGGGACTAGCTGAGACCCAGTACTTC.